This T cell receptor (beta chain) was captured in a study of T cell responses to AZD1222 COVID-19 vaccine. Here immunoSEQ multiplex PCR was the method, and the copy in TCRdb shows in-frame clones only, minus some. The sample includes 100,000 or so clones, around 87% of them seen just once. The CDR3 runs 15 residues. Trimming removed 7 bases from V and 5 bases from J; junction bases left unmatched: 7. CDR1 is SEHNR and CDR2 is FQNEAQ in the germline V gene (reference sequence). The rearrangement uses TRBV7-9 and TRBJ2-3, with TRBD2 identical over 12 bases. This material consisted of peripheral blood, taken 28 days after the second AZD1222 dose. The TCR originated in an adult who received the AZD1222 COVID-19 vaccine. The CDR3 sequence is CASMTSGGRVDTQYF. The CDR3, as DNA: TGTGCCAGCATGACTAGCGGGGGCCGGGTAGATACGCAGTATTTT.